What follows are 19 T cell receptor beta chains derived from one specimen sequenced in a study of shared clonotypes between healthy human individuals. Using immunoSEQ multiplex PCR, the repertoire was profiled, and TCRdb retains in-frame clones only, with some absent. The sample contains approximately 840,000 clones, about 96% of which appear only once. Naive-designated CD8 cells lacked CD45RO, were positively enriched for CCR7, and omitted terminally differentiated effector memory CD45RA+ cells. The sample taken for sequencing was naive CD8+ T cells sorted from blood. The receptors stem from a young man in good health.

This clone was counted a single time. The chain uses TRBV9 and TRBJ2-3; D uncertain. Germline V gene data show CDR1 as SGDLS and CDR2 as YYNGEE. V lost 4 bases to trimming and J lost 2 bases, with 11 bases between them. The CDR3 spans 14 residues. The CDR3 DNA reads TGTGCCAGCAGCCTCGGATATCTCACAGATACGCAGTATTTT. This gives the protein CASSLGYLTDTQYF.

The chain has TRBV6-1 and TRBJ2-7; possible D gene TRBD1, 6 bases. V shed 0 bases and J shed 1 base, with 19 bases lying between them. Germline lookup yields CDR1 MNHNS and CDR2 SASEGT. This CDR3 region has 18 residues. This CDR3 reads CASSEAQGSLKTSYEQYF. In DNA form, the CDR3 reads TGTGCCAGCAGTGAAGCGCAGGGGAGCCTCAAAACATCCTACGAGCAGTACTTC.

The chain employs TRBV19 and TRBJ2-1; possible D gene TRBD2, 5 bases. Deletions cut 4 bases from V and 3 bases from J, with 16 bases between. Germline V gene lookup returns CDR1 LNHDA and CDR2 SQIVND (reference sequence). The CDR3 contains 16 residues. CDR3 region: CASSTLTAGLYNEQFF. The CDR3 bases are TGTGCCAGTAGTACCTTAACCGCGGGCCTCTACAATGAGCAGTTCTTC.

The chain combines TRBV7-6 with TRBJ1-1; 9 bases align to TRBD1. Per germline, CDR1 SGHVS and CDR2 FNYEAQ. The CDR3 runs 12 residues. V gave up 8 bases and J gave up 8 bases; unmatched junction bases: 6. The CDR3 nucleotides read TGTGCCAGCTGCGGGACAGGGCGAGAAGCTTTCTTT. This gives the protein CASCGTGREAFF.

Here the CDR3 reads CSVPRGTWDNEQFF. CDR3 sequence (DNA): TGCAGCGTCCCCAGGGGCACCTGGGATAATGAGCAGTTCTTC. The V gene is TRBV29-1, the J gene TRBJ2-1, with a weak D call TRBD1 (6 bases). The ends were cut back, 6 bases at V and 7 bases at J, with 19 bases in the middle. CDR1 is SQVTM and CDR2 is ANQGSEA in the germline V gene. The CDR3 spans 14 residues.

The CDR3: CASSFGDRGYEQYF. The CDR3 DNA sequence: TGTGCCAGCAGCTTTGGAGACAGGGGCTACGAGCAGTACTTC. V and J are TRBV5-6 and TRBJ2-7; 8 nucleotides line up with TRBD1. CDR1 SGHDT and CDR2 YYEEEE come from the germline V gene. The CDR3 has 14 amino acids. Trimming cost V 2 bases and J 3 bases; bases outside gene matches: 4.

Here the CDR3 reads CASTFRTGEPNEQFF. CDR3 nucleotides: TGTGCCAGCACCTTCCGGACTGGGGAACCCAATGAGCAGTTCTTC. The chain combines TRBV28 with TRBJ2-1; a possible D gene is TRBD2 (5 bases). The length of the CDR3 is 15 residues. Germline V lookup: CDR1 MDHEN, CDR2 SYDVKM. Deletions cut 7 bases from V and 6 bases from J, with 19 bases between.

The rearrangement joins TRBV9 to TRBJ2-1; D is perhaps TRBD1 (5 bases). CDR3 length: 14 amino acids. With 0 bases removed from V and 10 bases from J, the gap between germline ends came to 14 bases. The germline V gene has CDR1 SGDLS and CDR2 YYNGEE. As DNA, the CDR3 is TGTGCCAGCAGCGTAGGTAGGGGTACATGGGAGCAGTTCTTC. This translates into CASSVGRGTWEQFF. Full variable domain (remainder filled in from reference TRBV9 and TRBJ2-1): DSGVTQTPKHLITATGQRVTLRCSPRSGDLSVYWYQQSLDQGLQFLIQYYNGEERAKGNILERFSAQQFPDLHSELNLSSLELGDSALYFCASSVGRGTWEQFFGPGTRLTVL.

The chain employs TRBV4-1 and TRBJ1-1, with TRBD1 identical over 9 bases. Germline lookup yields CDR1 MGHRA and CDR2 YSYEKL. With 0 bases clipped from V and 3 bases from J, the junction kept 8 bases outside the gene matches. The CDR3 contains 17 residues. The DNA for the CDR3 is TGCGCCAGCAGCCAAGATTTAGGGACAGGGAGGGACACTGAAGCTTTCTTT. Amino acids: CASSQDLGTGRDTEAFF.

This sequence joins TRBV14 and TRBJ2-7, with TRBD1 matching 11 bases. V shed 4 bases and J 5 bases; nucleotides not matched to a gene: 7. The germline CDR1 and CDR2 sequences are SGHDN and FVKESK. This CDR3 has 15 amino acids. The CDR3 region is CASSRRDRGFHEQYF. The CDR3 DNA reads TGTGCCAGCAGCCGCCGGGACAGGGGGTTCCACGAGCAGTACTTC.

The chain recombines TRBV5-1 with TRBJ1-1; D is unclear. Germline V CDR1 and CDR2: SGHRS, YFSETQ. The CDR3 has 14 amino acids. V lost 0 bases to trimming and J lost 10 bases, with 16 bases between them. The CDR3 protein is CASSLAEGQELAFF. CDR3 nucleotides: TGCGCCAGCAGCTTGGCGGAAGGGCAGGAGTTAGCTTTCTTT.

V is TRBV6-6 and J is TRBJ2-2, with D uncertain. This CDR3 is 15 amino acids long. The V gene's germline CDR1 is MNHNY and CDR2 SVGAGI (reference sequence). With 0 bases removed from V and 6 bases from J, the gap between germline ends came to 11 bases. Here the CDR3 reads CASSYSWERSGELFF. The CDR3 DNA reads as TGTGCCAGCAGTTACTCCTGGGAAAGGTCCGGGGAGCTGTTTTTT.

The rearrangement uses TRBV7-9 and TRBJ2-5; D is possibly TRBD1 (6 bases). Germline V gives CDR1 SEHNR, CDR2 FQNEAQ (reference sequence). The CDR3 is made up of 16 amino acids. V was cut by 6 bases and J by 1 base, with 18 bases left in between. CDR3 in amino acids: CASSPNRLGGQETQYF. The CDR3 DNA is TGTGCCAGCAGTCCGAACAGGCTAGGGGGCCAAGAGACCCAGTACTTC. Using reference TRBV7-9 and TRBJ2-5 for the parts outside the CDR3, the full variable domain is DTGVSQNPRHKITKRGQNVTFRCDPISEHNRLYWYRQTLGQGPEFLTYFQNEAQLEKSRLLSDRFSAERPKGSFSTLEIQRTEQGDSAMYLCASSPNRLGGQETQYFGPGTRLLVL.

V is TRBV4-1 and J is TRBJ1-1, with 7 bases lining up with TRBD1. CDR1 and CDR2 (germline): MGHRA, YSYEKL. This CDR3 is built from 13 residues. The V and J ends lost 4 bases and 8 bases, in that order; junction bases with no gene match: 7. The CDR3 DNA follows: TGCGCCAGCAGCCCACTCGGGACAGCAGAAGCTTTCTTT. Its protein product is CASSPLGTAEAFF.

V and J are TRBV15 and TRBJ2-2; D perhaps matches TRBD2 (5 bases). In germline, CDR1 is LNHNV, CDR2 YYDKDF (reference sequence). CDR3 length: 14 residues. Trimming left V 9 bases short and J 1 base short, with 12 bases between. Here the CDR3 DNA reads TGTGCCACGACCGGACTCGGGAACACCGGGGAGCTGTTTTTT. Its translation is CATTGLGNTGELFF.

The J gene is TRBJ2-1, the V gene TRBV13; D gene unclear. V was trimmed by 1 base and J by 3 bases, leaving 4 bases between them. This CDR3 comprises 13 residues. Germline loops: CDR1 PRHDT, CDR2 FYEKMQ (reference sequence). The CDR3 region is CASSLEDYNEQFF. CDR3 DNA sequence: TGTGCCAGCAGCTTAGAAGACTACAATGAGCAGTTCTTC.

The chain is built from TRBV11-1 and TRBJ1-1, with a weak D call TRBD1 (6 bases). Germline loops: CDR1 SGHAT, CDR2 FQDESV (reference sequence). Between the trimmed V and J ends, which lost 6 bases and 4 bases, there was a span of 15 bases. The CDR3 loop spans 14 amino acids. The CDR3, as DNA: TGTGCCAGCAGTCCGTGGACAGATGGCACTGAAGCTTTCTTT. Amino acids: CASSPWTDGTEAFF. Full variable domain (rest looked up from reference TRBV11-1 and TRBJ1-1): EAEVAQSPRYKITEKSQAVAFWCDPISGHATLYWYRQILGQGPELLVQFQDESVVDDSQLPKDRFSAERLKGVDSTLKIQPAELGDSAMYLCASSPWTDGTEAFFGQGTRLTVV.

In its sample, this clone was seen once. The J gene is TRBJ2-5, the V gene TRBV27; TRBD2 agrees at 10 bases. With 5 bases clipped from V and 2 bases from J, the junction kept 8 bases outside the gene matches. Germline values: CDR1 MNHEY, CDR2 SMNVEV (reference sequence). This CDR3 is 16 amino acids long. The CDR3 here is CASSPLAGVGQETQYF. CDR3 DNA: TGTGCCAGCAGTCCTCTAGCGGGAGTGGGTCAAGAGACCCAGTACTTC.

The chain combines TRBV7-6 with TRBJ2-1; 7 positions agree with TRBD1. Germline loops: CDR1 SGHVS, CDR2 FNYEAQ. This CDR3 has 16 residues. The V gene end was trimmed by 1 base and the J gene end by 5 bases; junction bases not matched to a gene: 8. CDR3 sequence reads: CASSLGAGGGHNEQFF. Written as DNA, the CDR3 is TGTGCCAGCAGCTTAGGGGCAGGGGGTGGCCACAATGAGCAGTTCTTC. The full variable domain, completed using reference TRBV7-6 and TRBJ2-1, is GAGVSQSPRYKVTKRGQDVALRCDPISGHVSLYWYRQALGQGPEFLTYFNYEAQQDKSGLPNDRFSAERPEGSISTLTIQRTEQRDSAMYRCASSLGAGGGHNEQFFGPGTRLTVL.